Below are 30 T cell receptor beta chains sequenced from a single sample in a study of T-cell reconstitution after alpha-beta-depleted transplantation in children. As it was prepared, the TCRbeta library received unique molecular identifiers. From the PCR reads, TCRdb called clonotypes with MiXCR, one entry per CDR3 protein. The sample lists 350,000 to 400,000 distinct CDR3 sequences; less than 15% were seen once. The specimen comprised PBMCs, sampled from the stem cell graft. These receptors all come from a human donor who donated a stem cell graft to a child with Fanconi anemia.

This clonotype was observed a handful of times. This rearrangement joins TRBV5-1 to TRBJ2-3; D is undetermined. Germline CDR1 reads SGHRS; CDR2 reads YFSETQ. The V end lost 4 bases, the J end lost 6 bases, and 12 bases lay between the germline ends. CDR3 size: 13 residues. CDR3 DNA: TGCGCCAGCAGCCTGCAGCTGGGGGATACGCAGTATTTT. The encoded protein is CASSLQLGDTQYF.

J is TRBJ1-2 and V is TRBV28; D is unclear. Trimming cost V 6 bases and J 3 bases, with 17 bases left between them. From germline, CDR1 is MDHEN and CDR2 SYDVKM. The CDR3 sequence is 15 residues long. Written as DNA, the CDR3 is TGTGCCAGCAGGATCCAATACAGCGATCACTATGGCTACACCTTC. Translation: CASRIQYSDHYGYTF.

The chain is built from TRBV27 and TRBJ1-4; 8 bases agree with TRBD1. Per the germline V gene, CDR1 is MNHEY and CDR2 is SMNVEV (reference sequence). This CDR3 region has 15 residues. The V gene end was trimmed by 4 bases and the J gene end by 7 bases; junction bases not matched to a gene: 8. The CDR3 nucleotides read TGTGCCAGCAGTTCGACAACCGGGACAGGTGAAAAACTGTTTTTT. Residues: CASSSTTGTGEKLFF.

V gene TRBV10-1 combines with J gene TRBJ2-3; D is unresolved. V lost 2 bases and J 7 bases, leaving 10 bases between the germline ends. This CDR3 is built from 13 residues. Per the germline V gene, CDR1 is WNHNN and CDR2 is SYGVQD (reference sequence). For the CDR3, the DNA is TGCGCCAGCAGTGAGGCCCGTAGTCATACGCAGTATTTT. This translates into CASSEARSHTQYF.

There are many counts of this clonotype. CDR3 coding DNA: TGTGCCAGCAGTTGGTCTGGGACCGATACGCAGTATTTT. Protein product: CASSWSGTDTQYF. The chain recombines TRBV28 with TRBJ2-3, with D possibly called TRBD1 or TRBD2 (5 bases each). Trimming removed 4 bases from V and 6 bases from J, with 11 bases in between. This CDR3 contains 13 residues. Per germline, CDR1 MDHEN and CDR2 SYDVKM. Supplemented by reference TRBV28 and TRBJ2-3, the full variable domain reads DVKVTQSSRYLVKRTGEKVFLECVQDMDHENMFWYRQDPGLGLRLIYFSYDVKMKEKGDIPEGYSVSREKKERFSLILESASTNQTSMYLCASSWSGTDTQYFGPGTRLTVL.

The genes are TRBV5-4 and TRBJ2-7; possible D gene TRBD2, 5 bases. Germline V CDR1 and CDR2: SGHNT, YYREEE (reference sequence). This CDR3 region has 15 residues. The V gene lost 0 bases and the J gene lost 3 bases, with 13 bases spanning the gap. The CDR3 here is CASSLGFDGIYEQYV. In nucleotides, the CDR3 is TGTGCCAGCAGCTTGGGCTTCGACGGGATCTACGAGCAGTACGTC.

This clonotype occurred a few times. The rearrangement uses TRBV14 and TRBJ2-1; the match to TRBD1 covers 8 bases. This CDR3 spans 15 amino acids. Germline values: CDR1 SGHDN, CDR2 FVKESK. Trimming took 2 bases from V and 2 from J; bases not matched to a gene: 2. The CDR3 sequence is CASSQSGQAYNEQFF. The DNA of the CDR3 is TGTGCCAGCAGCCAATCGGGACAGGCCTACAATGAGCAGTTCTTC. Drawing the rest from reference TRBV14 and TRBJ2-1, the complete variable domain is EAGVTQFPSHSVIEKGQTVTLRCDPISGHDNLYWYRRVMGKEIKFLLHFVKESKQDESGMPNNRFLAERTGGTYSTLKVQPAELEDSGVYFCASSQSGQAYNEQFFGPGTRLTVL.

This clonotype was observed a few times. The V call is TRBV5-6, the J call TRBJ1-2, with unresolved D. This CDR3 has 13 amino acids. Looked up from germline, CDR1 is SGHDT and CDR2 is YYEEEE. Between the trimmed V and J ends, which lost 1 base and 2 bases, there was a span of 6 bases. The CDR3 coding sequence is TGTGCCAGCAGCTTGAACGGGAACTATGGCTACACCTTC. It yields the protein CASSLNGNYGYTF.

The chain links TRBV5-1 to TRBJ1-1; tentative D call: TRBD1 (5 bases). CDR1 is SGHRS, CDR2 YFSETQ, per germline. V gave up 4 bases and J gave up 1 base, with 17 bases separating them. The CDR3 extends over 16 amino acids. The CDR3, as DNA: TGCGCCAGCAGCCACCGACAGAGGGCGGAGAACACTGAAGCTTTCTTT. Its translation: CASSHRQRAENTEAFF. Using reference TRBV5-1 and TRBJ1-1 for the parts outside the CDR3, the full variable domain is KAGVTQTPRYLIKTRGQQVTLSCSPISGHRSVSWYQQTPGQGLQFLFEYFSETQRNKGNFPGRFSGRQFSNSRSEMNVSTLELGDSALYLCASSHRQRAENTEAFFGQGTRLTVV.

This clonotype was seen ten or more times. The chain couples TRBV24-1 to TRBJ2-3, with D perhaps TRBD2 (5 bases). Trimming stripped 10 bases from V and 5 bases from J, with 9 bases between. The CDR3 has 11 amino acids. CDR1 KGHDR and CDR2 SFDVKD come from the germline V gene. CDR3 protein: CATRAGDTQYF. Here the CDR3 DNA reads TGTGCCACGAGGGCGGGAGATACGCAGTATTTT.

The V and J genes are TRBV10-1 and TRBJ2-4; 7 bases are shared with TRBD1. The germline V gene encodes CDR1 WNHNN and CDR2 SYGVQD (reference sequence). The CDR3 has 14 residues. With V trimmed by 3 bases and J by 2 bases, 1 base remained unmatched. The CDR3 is CASSEQGTKNIQYF. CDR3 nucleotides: TGCGCCAGCAGTGAACAGGGGACCAAAAACATTCAGTACTTC.

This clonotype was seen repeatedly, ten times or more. CDR3: CASSLGGLNTEAFF. In nucleotides, the CDR3 is TGTGCCAGCAGTTTAGGGGGGCTCAACACTGAAGCTTTCTTT. The V gene is TRBV12-3 or TRBV12-4, the J gene TRBJ1-1; tentative D call: TRBD1 (6 bases). The V and J ends lost 1 base and 2 bases respectively, with 8 bases between them. CDR3 length: 14 residues.

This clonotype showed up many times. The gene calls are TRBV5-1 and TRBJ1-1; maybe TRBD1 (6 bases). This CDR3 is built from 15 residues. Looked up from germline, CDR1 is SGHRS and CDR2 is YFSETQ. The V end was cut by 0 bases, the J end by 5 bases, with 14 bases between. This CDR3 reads CASSLETGLRTEAFF. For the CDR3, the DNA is TGCGCCAGCAGCTTGGAAACAGGGCTGCGGACTGAAGCTTTCTTT. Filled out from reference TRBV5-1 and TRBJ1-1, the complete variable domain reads KAGVTQTPRYLIKTRGQQVTLSCSPISGHRSVSWYQQTPGQGLQFLFEYFSETQRNKGNFPGRFSGRQFSNSRSEMNVSTLELGDSALYLCASSLETGLRTEAFFGQGTRLTVV.

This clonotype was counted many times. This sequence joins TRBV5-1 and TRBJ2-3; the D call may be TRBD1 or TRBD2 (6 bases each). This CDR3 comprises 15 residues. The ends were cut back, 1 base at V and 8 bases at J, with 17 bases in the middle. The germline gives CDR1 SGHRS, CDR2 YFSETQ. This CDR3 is CASSLISGGLGTQYF. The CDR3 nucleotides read TGCGCCAGCAGCTTGATCTCTGGGGGGCTTGGTACGCAGTATTTT. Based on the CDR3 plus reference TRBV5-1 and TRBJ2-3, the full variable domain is KAGVTQTPRYLIKTRGQQVTLSCSPISGHRSVSWYQQTPGQGLQFLFEYFSETQRNKGNFPGRFSGRQFSNSRSEMNVSTLELGDSALYLCASSLISGGLGTQYFGPGTRLTVL.

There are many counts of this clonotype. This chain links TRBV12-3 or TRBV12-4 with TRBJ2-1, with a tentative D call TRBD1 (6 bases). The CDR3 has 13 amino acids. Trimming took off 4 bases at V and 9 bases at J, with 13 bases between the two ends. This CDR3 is CASSSTGSREQFF. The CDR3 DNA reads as TGTGCCAGCAGTTCGACAGGTTCTCGTGAGCAGTTCTTC.

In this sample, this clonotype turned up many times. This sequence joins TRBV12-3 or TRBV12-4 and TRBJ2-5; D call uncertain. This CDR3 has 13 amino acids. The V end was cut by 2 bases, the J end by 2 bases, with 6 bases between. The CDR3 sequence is CASSLTEQETQYF. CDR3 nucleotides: TGTGCCAGCAGTTTAACGGAACAAGAGACCCAGTACTTC.

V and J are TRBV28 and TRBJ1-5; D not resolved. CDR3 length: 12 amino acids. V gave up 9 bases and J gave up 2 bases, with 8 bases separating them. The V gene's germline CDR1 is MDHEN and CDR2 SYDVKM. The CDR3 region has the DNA TGTGCCAGTGGGGTAGGCAATCAGCCCCAGCATTTT. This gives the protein CASGVGNQPQHF.

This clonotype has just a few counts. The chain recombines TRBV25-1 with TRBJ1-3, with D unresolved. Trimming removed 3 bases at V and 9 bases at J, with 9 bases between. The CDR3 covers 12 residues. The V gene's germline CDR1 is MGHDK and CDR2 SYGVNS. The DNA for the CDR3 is TGTGCCAGCAGTGAGGGTGGATTCACCATATATTTT. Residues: CASSEGGFTIYF.

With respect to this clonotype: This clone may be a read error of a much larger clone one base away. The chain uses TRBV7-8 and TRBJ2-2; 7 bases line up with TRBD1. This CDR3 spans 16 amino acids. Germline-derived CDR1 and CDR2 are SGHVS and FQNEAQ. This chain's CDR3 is CASSFPGQSDTRELFF. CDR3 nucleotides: TGTGCCAGCAGCTTCCCGGGACAGAGCGACACCAGGGAGCTGTTTTTT.

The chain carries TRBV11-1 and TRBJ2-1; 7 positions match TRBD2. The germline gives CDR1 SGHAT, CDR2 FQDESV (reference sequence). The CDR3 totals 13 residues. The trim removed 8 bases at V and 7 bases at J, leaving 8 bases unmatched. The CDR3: CASFRGDANEQFF. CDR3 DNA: TGTGCCAGCTTTCGGGGGGACGCGAATGAGCAGTTCTTC.

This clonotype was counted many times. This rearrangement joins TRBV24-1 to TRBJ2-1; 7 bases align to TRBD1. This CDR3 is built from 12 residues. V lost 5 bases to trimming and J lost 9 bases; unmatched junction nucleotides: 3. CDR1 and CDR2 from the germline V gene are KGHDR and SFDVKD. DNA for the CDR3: TGTGCCACCAGTGGTGAGGGGGCTGAGCAGTTCTTC. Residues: CATSGEGAEQFF.

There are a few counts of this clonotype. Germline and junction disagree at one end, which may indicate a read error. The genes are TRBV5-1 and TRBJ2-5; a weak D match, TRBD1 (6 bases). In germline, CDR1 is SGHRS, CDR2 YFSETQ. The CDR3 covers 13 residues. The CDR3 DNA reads TGCGCCAGCAGATTGGACAGCCAAGAGACCCAGTACTTC. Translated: CASRLDSQETQYF. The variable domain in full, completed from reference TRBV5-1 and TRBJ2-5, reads KAGVTQTPRYLIKTRGQQVTLSCSPISGHRSVSWYQQTPGQGLQFLFEYFSETQRNKGNFPGRFSGRQFSNSRSEMNVSTLELGDSALYLCASRLDSQETQYFGPGTRLLVL.

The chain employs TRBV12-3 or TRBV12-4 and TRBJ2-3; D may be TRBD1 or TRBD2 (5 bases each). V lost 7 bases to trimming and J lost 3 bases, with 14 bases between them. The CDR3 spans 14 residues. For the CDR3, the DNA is TGTGCCAGCATTTCGACCTGGGGGACAGATACGCAGTATTTT. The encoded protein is CASISTWGTDTQYF.

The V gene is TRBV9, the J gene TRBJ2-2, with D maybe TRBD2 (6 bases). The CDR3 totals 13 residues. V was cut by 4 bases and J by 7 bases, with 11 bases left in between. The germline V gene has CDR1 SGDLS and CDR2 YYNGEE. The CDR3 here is CASSPEGIGELFF. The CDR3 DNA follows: TGTGCCAGCAGCCCGGAGGGAATCGGGGAGCTGTTTTTT.

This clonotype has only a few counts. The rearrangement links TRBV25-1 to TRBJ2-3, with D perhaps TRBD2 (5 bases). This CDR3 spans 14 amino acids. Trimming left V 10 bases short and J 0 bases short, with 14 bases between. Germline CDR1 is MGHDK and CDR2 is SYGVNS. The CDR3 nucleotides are TGTGCCACTCGAGGGTTATTTAGCACAGATACGCAGTATTTT. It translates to CATRGLFSTDTQYF. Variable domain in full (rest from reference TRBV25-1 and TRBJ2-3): EADIYQTPRYLVIGTGKKITLECSQTMGHDKMYWYQQDPGMELHLIHYSYGVNSTEKGDLSSESTVSRIRTEHFPLTLESARPSHTSQYLCATRGLFSTDTQYFGPGTRLTVL.

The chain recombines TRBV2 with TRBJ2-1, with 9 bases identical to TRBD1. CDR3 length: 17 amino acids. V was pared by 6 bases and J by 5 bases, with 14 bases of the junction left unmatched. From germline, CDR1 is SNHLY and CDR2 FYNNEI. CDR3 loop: CASRPDRGIGINNEQFF. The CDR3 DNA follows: TGTGCCAGCAGACCCGACAGGGGGATCGGGATAAACAATGAGCAGTTCTTC.

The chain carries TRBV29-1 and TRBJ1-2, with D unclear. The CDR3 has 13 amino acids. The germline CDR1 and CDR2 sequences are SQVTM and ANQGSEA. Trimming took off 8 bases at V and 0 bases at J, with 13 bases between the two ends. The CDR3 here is CSSSTETNYGYTF. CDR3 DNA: TGCAGCTCTTCAACTGAAACTAACTATGGCTACACCTTC.

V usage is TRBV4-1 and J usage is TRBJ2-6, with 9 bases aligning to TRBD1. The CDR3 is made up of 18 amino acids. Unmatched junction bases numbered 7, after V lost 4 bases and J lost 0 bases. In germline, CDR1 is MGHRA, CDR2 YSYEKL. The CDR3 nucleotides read TGCGCCAGCAGCCCTACCGGGACAGGGATCTCTGGGGCCAACGTCCTGACTTTC. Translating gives CASSPTGTGISGANVLTF.

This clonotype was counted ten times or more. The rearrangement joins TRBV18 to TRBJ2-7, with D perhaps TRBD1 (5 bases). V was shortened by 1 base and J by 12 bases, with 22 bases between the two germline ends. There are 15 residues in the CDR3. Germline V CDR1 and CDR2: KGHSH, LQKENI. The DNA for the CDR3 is TGTGCCAGCTCACCACGTCATACAGATAGGGGTGGTCTGTACTTC. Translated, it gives CASSPRHTDRGGLYF. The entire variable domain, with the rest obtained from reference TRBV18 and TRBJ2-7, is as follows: NAGVMQNPRHLVRRRGQEARLRCSPMKGHSHVYWYRQLPEEGLKFMVYLQKENIIDESGMPKERFSAEFPKEGPSILRIQQVVRGDSAAYFCASSPRHTDRGGLYFGPGTRLTVT.

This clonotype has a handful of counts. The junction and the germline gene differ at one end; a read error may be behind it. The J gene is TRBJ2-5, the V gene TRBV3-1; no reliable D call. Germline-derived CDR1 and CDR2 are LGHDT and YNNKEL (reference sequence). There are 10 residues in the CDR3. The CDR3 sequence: CASSQVGNSF. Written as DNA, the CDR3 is TGTGCCAGCAGCCAAGTTGGAAATTCATTC.